This T cell receptor beta chain was retrieved from a study of cytomegalovirus exposure and HLA in healthy donors. Primers for the PCR totalled 60 Vbeta and 13 Jbeta. In the authors' workflow: There were about 86 million unique TCR beta chains by a later count, and approximately 10 million of them were shared. Repertoires were generated with immunoSEQ multiplex PCR, while TCRdb's copy carries only in-frame clones and drops some. The DNA gave D and trimming, while V, J and clone size come from that table. The sample yields 70,000 or so clones, just over 85% seen once. Findings of the study overall: Published work reported that the classifier diagnosed cytomegalovirus status with high specificity and sensitivity.

Comments on this clone: The antigen is unknown.

This TCR derives from a woman in her 30s in good health and CMV-seronegative. Specimen: PBMCs.

The chain's CDR3 is CASSLTGMGSTDTQYF. CDR3 in DNA: TGTGCCAGCAGTCTTACAGGGATGGGCAGCACAGATACGCAGTATTTT. The chain recombines TRBV28 with TRBJ2-3, with D perhaps matching TRBD1 (6 bases). The length of the CDR3 is 16 residues. V lost 5 bases, J lost 0 bases, and 15 bases lay in between. Germline V gene lookup returns CDR1 MDHEN and CDR2 SYDVKM. Supplemented by reference TRBV28 and TRBJ2-3, the full variable domain reads DVKVTQSSRYLVKRTGEKVFLECVQDMDHENMFWYRQDPGLGLRLIYFSYDVKMKEKGDIPEGYSVSREKKERFSLILESASTNQTSMYLCASSLTGMGSTDTQYFGPGTRLTVL.